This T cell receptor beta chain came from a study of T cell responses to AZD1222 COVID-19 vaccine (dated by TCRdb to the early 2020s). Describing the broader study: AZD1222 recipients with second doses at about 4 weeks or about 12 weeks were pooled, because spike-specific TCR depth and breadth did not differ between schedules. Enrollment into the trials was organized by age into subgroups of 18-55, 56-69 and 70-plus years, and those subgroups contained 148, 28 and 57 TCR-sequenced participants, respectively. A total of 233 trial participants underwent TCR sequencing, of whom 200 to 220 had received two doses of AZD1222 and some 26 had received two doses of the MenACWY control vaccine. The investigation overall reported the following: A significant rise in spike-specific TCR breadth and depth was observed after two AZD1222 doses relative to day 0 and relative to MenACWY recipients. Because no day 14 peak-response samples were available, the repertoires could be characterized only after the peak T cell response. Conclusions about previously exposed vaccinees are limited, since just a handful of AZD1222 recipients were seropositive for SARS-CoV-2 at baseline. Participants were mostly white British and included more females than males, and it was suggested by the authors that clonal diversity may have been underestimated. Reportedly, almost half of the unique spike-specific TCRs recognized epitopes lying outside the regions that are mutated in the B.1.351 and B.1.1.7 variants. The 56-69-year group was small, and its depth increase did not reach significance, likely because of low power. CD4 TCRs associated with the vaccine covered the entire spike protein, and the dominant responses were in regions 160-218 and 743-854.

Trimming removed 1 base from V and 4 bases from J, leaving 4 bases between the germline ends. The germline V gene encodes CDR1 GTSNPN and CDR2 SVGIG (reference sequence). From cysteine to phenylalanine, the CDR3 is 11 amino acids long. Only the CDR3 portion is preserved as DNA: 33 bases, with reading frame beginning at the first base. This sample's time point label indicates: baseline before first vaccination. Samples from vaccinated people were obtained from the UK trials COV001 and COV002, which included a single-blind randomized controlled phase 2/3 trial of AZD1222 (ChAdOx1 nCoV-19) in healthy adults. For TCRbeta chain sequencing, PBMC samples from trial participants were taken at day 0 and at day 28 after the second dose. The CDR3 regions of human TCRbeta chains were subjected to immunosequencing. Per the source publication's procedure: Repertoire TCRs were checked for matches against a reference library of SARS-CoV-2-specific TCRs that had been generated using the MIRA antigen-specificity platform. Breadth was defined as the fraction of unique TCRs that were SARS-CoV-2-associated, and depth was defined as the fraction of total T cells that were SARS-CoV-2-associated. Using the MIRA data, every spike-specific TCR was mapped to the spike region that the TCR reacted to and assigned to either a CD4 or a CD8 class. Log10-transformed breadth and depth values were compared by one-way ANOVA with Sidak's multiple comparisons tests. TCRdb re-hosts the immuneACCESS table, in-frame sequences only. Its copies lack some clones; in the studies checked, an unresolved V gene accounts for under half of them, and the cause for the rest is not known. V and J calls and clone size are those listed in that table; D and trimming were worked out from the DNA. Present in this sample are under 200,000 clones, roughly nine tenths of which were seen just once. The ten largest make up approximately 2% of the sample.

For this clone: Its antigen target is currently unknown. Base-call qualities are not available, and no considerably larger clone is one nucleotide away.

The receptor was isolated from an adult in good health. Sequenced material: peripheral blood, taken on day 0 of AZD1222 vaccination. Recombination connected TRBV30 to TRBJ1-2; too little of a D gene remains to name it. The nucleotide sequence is TGTGCCTGGAGTGGGGCCTATGGCTACACCTTC. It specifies CAWSGAYGYTF. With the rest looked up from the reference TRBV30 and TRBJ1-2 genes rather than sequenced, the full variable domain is SQTIHQWPATLVQPVGSPLSLECTVEGTSNPNLYWYRQAAGRGLQLLFYSVGIGQISSEVPQNLSASRPQDRQFILSSKKLLLSDSGFYLCAWSGAYGYTFGSGTRLTVV.